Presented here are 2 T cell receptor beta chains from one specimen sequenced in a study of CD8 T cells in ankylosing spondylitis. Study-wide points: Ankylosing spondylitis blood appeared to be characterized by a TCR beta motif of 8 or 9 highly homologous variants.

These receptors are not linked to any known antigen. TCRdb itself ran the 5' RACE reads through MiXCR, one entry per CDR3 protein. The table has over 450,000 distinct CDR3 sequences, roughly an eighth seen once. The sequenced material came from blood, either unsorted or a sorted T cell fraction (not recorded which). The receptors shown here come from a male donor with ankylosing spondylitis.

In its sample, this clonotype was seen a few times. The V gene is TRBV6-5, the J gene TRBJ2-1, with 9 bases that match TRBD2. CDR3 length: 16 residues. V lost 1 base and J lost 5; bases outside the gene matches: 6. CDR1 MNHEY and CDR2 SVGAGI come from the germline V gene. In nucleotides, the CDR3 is TGTGCCAGCAGTTACTGGGCCTCTAGCGGGGACAATGAGCAGTTCTTC. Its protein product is CASSYWASSGDNEQFF.

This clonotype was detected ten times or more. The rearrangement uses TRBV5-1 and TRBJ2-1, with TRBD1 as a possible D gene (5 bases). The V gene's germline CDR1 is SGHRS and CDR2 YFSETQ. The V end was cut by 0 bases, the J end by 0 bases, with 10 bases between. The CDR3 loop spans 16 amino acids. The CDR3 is CASSLATVSSYNEQFF. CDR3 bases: TGCGCCAGCAGCTTGGCGACAGTCAGCTCCTACAATGAGCAGTTCTTC.